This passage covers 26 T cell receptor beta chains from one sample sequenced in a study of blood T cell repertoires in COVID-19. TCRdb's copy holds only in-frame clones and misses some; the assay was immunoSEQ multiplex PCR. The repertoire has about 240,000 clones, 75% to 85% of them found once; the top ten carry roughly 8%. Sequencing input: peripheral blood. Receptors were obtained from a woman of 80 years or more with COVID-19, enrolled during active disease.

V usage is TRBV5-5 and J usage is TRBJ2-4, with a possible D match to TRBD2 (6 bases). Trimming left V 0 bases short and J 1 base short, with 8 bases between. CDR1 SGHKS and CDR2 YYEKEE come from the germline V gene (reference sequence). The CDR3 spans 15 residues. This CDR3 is CASSLEGTAKNIQYF. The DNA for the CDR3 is TGTGCCAGCAGCTTGGAGGGGACTGCCAAAAACATTCAGTACTTC.

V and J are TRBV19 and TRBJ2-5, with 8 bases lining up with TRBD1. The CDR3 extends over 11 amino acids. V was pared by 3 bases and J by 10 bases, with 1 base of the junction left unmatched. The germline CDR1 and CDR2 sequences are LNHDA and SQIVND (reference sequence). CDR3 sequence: CASSMGTGQYF. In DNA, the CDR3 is TGTGCCAGTAGTATGGGGACAGGCCAGTACTTC.

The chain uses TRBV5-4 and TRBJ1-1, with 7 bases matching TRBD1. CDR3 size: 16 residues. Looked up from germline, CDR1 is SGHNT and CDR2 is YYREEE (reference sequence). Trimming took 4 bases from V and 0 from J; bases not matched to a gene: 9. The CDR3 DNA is TGTGCCAGCAGCGGCGGGACAGAAGGGTTGAACACTGAAGCTTTCTTT. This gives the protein CASSGGTEGLNTEAFF.

CDR3 loop: CASSLWGQGGTKNIQYF. CDR3 in DNA: TGTGCCAGCAGCTTATGGGGACAGGGAGGGACCAAAAACATTCAGTACTTC. The J gene is TRBJ2-4, the V gene TRBV7-9; 9 nucleotides align to TRBD1. V shed 2 bases and J 2 bases; nucleotides not matched to a gene: 7. Per germline, CDR1 SEHNR and CDR2 FQNEAQ (reference sequence). This CDR3 spans 17 amino acids.

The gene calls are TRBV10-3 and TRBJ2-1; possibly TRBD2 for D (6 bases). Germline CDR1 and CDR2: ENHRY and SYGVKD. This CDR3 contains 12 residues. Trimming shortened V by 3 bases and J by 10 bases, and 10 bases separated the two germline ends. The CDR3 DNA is TGTGCCATCAGTGACGCGGGGAACGAGCAGTTCTTC. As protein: CAISDAGNEQFF.

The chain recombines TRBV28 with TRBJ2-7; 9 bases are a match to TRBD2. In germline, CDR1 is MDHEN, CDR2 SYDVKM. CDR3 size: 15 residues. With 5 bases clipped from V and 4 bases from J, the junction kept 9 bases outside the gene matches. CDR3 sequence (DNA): TGTGCCAGCAGTCCGCCAGCTAGCGGGGCGTACGAGCAGTACTTC. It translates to CASSPPASGAYEQYF.

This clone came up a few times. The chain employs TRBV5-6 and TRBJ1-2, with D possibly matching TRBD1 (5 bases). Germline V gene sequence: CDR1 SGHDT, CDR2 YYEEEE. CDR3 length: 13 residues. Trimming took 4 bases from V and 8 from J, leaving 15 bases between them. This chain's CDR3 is CASSPRRGEGYTF. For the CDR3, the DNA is TGTGCCAGCAGCCCGCGGAGGGGAGAAGGCTACACCTTC.

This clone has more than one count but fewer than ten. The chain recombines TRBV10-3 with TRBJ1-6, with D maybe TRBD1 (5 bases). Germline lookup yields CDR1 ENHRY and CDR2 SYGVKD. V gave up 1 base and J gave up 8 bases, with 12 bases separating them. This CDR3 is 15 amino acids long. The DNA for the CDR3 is TGTGCCATCAGTGAGTTGGGACTTTTGGATTCACCCCTCCACTTT. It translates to CAISELGLLDSPLHF.

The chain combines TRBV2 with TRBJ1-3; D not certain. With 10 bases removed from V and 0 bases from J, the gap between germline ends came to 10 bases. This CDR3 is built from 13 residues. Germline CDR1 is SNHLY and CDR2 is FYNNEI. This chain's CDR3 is CAIGGFSGNTIYF. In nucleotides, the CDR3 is TGTGCCATCGGCGGGTTCTCTGGAAACACCATATATTTT.

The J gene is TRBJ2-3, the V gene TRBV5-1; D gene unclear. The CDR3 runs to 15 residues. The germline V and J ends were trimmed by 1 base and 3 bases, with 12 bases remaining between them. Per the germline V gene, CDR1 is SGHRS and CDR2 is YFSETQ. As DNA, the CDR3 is TGCGCCAGCAGCTTGATCCCGCAGGTAACAGATACGCAGTATTTT. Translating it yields CASSLIPQVTDTQYF.

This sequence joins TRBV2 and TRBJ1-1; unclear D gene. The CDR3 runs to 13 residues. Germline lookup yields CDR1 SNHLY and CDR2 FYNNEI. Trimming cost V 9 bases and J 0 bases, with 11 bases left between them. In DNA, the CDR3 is TGTGCCAGGCCAAACAACATGAACACTGAAGCTTTCTTT. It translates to CARPNNMNTEAFF.

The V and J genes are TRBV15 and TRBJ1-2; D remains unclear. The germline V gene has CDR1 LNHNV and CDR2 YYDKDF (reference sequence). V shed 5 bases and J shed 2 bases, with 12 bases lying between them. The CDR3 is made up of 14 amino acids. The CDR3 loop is CATSEGFSNYGYTF. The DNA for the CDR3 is TGTGCCACCAGCGAGGGCTTTTCGAACTATGGCTACACCTTC. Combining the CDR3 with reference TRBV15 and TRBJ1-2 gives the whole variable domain DAMVIQNPRYQVTQFGKPVTLSCSQTLNHNVMYWYQQKSSQAPKLLFHYYDKDFNNEADTPDNFQSRRPNTSFCFLDIRSPGLGDTAMYLCATSEGFSNYGYTFGSGTRLTVV.

The CDR3 loop is CASRRGSGDEQYF. The DNA of the CDR3 is TGTGCCAGCAGAAGAGGGTCAGGGGACGAGCAGTACTTC. V and J are TRBV6-5 and TRBJ2-7; D may be TRBD1 (6 bases). The CDR3 has 13 amino acids. Trimming stripped 6 bases from V and 5 bases from J, with 14 bases between. The V gene's germline CDR1 is MNHEY and CDR2 SVGAGI.

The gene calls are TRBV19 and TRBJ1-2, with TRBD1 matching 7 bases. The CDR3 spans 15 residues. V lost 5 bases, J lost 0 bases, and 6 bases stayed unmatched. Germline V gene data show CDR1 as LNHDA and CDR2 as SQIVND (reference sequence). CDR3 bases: TGTGCCAGTAGTGGACAGGCGATAGCTAACTATGGCTACACCTTC. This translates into CASSGQAIANYGYTF.

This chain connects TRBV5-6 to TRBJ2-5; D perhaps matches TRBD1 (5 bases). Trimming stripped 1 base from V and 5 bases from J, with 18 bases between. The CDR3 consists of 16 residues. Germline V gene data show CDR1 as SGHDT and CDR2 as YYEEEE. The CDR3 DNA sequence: TGTGCCAGCAGCTTGATGACGACAGATCGCAGGGAGACCCAGTACTTC. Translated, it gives CASSLMTTDRRETQYF.

The CDR3 DNA reads as TGCAGCGTTGTAGCCGGGATGGGCAATCAGCCCCAGCATTTT. This translates into CSVVAGMGNQPQHF. The chain carries TRBV29-1 and TRBJ1-5; D call uncertain. The ends were cut back, 4 bases at V and 2 bases at J, with 12 bases in the middle. The CDR3 contains 14 residues. CDR1 and CDR2 (germline): SQVTM, ANQGSEA.

CDR3 nucleotides: TGTGCCAGCAGCCTTAGCGGGGGGGCCCCTACAGATACGCAGTATTTT. It encodes CASSLSGGAPTDTQYF. The chain uses TRBV11-2 and TRBJ2-3; 11 bases match TRBD2. From germline, CDR1 is SGHAT and CDR2 FQNNGV. Unmatched junction bases numbered 7, after V lost 5 bases and J lost 3 bases. The CDR3 runs 16 residues.

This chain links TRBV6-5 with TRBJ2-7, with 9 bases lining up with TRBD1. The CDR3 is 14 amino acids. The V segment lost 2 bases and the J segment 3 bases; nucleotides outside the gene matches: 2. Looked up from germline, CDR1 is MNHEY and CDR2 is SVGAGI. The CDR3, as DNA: TGTGCCAGCAGTTACCGGGGACAGGGCTACGAGCAGTACTTC. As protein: CASSYRGQGYEQYF.

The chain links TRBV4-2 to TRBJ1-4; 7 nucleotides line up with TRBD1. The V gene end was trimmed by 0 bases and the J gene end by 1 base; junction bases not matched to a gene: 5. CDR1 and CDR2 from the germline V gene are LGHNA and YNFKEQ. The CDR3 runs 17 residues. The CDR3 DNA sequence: TGTGCCAGCAGCCAAGATATTGGGACAGTAACTAATGAAAAACTGTTTTTT. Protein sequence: CASSQDIGTVTNEKLFF.

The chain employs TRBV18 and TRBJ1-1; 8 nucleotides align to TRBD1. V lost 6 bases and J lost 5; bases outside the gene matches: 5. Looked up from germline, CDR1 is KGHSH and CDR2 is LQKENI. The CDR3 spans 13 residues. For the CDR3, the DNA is TGTGCCAGCTCGCAGGGGGCGGAGACTGAAGCTTTCTTT. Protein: CASSQGAETEAFF.

The CDR3 is CASSLAPTDWDEAFF. The CDR3 coding sequence is TGCGCCAGCAGCTTGGCCCCGACAGACTGGGATGAAGCTTTCTTT. The chain uses TRBV5-1 and TRBJ1-1; D perhaps matches TRBD1 (5 bases). In germline, CDR1 is SGHRS, CDR2 YFSETQ. CDR3 length: 15 amino acids. V was clipped by 0 bases and J by 7 bases, with 16 bases between them. The full variable domain, with the rest looked up from reference TRBV5-1 and TRBJ1-1, is KAGVTQTPRYLIKTRGQQVTLSCSPISGHRSVSWYQQTPGQGLQFLFEYFSETQRNKGNFPGRFSGRQFSNSRSEMNVSTLELGDSALYLCASSLAPTDWDEAFFGQGTRLTVV.

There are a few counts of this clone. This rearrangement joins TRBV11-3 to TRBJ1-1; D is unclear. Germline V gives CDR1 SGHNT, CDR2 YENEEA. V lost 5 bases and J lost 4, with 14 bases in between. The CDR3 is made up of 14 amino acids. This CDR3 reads CASSPGGSSTEAFF. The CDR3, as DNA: TGTGCCAGCAGCCCCGGAGGGTCGAGCACTGAAGCTTTCTTT.

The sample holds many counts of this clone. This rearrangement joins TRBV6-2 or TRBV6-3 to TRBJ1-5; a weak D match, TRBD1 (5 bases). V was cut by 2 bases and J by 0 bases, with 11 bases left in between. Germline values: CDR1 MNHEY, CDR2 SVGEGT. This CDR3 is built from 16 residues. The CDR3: CASSYPPGYSNQPQHF. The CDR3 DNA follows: TGTGCCAGCAGTTACCCCCCAGGGTATAGCAATCAGCCCCAGCATTTT.

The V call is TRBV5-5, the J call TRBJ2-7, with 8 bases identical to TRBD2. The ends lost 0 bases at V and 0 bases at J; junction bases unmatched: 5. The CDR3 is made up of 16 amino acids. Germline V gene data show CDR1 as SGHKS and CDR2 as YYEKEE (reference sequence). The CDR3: CASSLAGGAVSYEQYF. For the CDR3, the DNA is TGTGCCAGCAGCTTGGCCGGGGGGGCAGTCTCCTACGAGCAGTACTTC.

The CDR3 spells CASSLVGGHEQYF. The CDR3 nucleotides are TGTGCCAGCAGCTTAGTAGGAGGGCACGAGCAGTACTTC. The chain joins TRBV7-9 to TRBJ2-7; maybe TRBD2 (6 bases). Germline V gives CDR1 SEHNR, CDR2 FQNEAQ (reference sequence). With 1 base removed from V and 5 bases from J, the gap between germline ends came to 9 bases. The CDR3 contains 13 residues.

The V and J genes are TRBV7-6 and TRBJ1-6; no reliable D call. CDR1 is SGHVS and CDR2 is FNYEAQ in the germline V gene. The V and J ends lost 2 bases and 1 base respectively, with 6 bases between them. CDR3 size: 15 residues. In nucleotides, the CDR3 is TGTGCCAGCAGCTTAAGAGGGTCCTATAATTCACCCCTCCACTTT. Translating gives CASSLRGSYNSPLHF.